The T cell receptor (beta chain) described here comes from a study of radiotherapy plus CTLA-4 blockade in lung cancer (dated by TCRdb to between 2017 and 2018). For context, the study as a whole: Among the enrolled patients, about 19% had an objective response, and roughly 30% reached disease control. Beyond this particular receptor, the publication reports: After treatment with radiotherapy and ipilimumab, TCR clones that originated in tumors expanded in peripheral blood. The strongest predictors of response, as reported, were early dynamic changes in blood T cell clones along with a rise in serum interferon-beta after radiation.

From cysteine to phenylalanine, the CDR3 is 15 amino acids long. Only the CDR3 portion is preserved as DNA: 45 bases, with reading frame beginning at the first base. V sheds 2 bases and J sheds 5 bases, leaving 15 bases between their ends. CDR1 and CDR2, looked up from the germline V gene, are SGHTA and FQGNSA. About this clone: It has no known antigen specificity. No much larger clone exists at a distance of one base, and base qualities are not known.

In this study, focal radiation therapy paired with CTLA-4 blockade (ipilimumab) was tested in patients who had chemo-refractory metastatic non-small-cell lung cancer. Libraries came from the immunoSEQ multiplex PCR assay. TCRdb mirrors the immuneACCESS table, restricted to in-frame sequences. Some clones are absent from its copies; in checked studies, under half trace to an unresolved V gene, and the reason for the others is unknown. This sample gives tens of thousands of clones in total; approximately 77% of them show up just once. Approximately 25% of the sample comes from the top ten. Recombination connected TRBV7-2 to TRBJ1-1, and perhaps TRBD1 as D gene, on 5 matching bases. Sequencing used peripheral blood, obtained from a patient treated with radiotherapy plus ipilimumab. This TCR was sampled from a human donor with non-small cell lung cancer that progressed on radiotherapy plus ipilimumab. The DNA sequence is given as TGTGCCAGCAGCTTAAGAAACCGGGGCGGGACTGAAGCTTTCTTT. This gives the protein CASSLRNRGGTEAFF.